This T cell receptor beta chain came from a study of blood T cell repertoires in COVID-19. Study information: Specimens from acute and convalescent COVID-19 originated in the United States, Italy and Spain. From T cells, B-cell-depleted T cells, or PBMCs came the material, which was cDNA or gDNA.

Original analysis: Reference gene primer amplification gave nucleated cell count estimates. The repertoire was sequenced with immunoSEQ multiplex PCR; TCRdb's copy has only in-frame clones and lacks some. The V and J calls and clone size come from that table; D and trimming were worked out from the DNA. The sample holds 70,000 or so clones, under 90% seen once. CDR3 length equals 18 residues. V gave up 3 bases and J gave up 4 bases; unmatched junction bases: 12. Germline-derived CDR1 and CDR2 are KGHSH and LQKENI. The genes are TRBV18 and TRBJ2-2; the match to TRBD1 covers 9 bases. The origin of this receptor is a man between 65 and 85 years old with active or convalescent COVID-19. The sequenced sample was peripheral blood. This CDR3 is CASSPIIRTGASTGELFF. CDR3 DNA: TGTGCCAGCTCACCCATAATAAGGACAGGGGCCTCCACCGGGGAGCTGTTTTTT.